The sequence of this TCR beta chain was determined in a study of PD-L1 blockade in urothelial cancer. CDR1 and CDR2 (germline): GTSNPN, SVGIG (reference sequence). CDR3 size: 15 residues. The V end lost 0 bases, the J end lost 0 bases, and 9 bases lay between the germline ends. The study, taken as a whole, reports: Durable-benefit patients showed greater tumor-associated blood clone expansion at 3 weeks.

The sample's time point: pretreatment peripheral blood. In the case of this clone: Antigen specificity is unknown.

This table comes from immunoSEQ multiplex PCR, and its TCRdb copy is limited to in-frame clones, with some not included. The repertoire holds tens of thousands of clones, 65% to 85% seen once, with around 2.1% in the top ten. This sequence was found in a man aged 55 to 70 with urothelial cancer. The V and J genes are TRBV30 and TRBJ1-3; D remains ambiguous. The starting material was PBMCs, obtained around atezolizumab (anti-PD-L1) treatment. The CDR3 DNA follows: TGTGCCTGGAGTGTGAGCGGCAGCTCTGGAAACACCATATATTTT. Its protein product is CAWSVSGSSGNTIYF.